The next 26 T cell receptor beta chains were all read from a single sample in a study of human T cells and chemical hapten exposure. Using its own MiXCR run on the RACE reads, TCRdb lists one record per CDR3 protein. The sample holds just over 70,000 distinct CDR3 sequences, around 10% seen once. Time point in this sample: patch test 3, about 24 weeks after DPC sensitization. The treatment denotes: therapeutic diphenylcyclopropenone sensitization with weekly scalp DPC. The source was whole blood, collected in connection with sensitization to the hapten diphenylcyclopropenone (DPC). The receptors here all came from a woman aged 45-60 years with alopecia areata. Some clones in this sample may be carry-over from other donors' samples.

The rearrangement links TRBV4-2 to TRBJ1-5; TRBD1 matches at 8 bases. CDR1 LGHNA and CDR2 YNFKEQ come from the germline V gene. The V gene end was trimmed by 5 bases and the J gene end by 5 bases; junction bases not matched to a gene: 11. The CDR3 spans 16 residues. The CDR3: CASSKGSDRGDQPQHF. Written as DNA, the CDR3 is TGTGCCAGCAGCAAAGGTTCTGACAGGGGCGATCAGCCCCAGCATTTT.

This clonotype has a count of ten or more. The CDR3 loop reads CASRGGGVYGYTF. The CDR3, as DNA: TGTGCCAGCAGGGGCGGGGGTGTCTATGGCTACACCTTC. The genes are TRBV6-5 and TRBJ1-2; weak D call: TRBD1 (5 bases). The germline V and J ends were trimmed by 6 bases and 4 bases, with 12 bases remaining between them. The germline V gene encodes CDR1 MNHEY and CDR2 SVGAGI. The CDR3 is 13 amino acids.

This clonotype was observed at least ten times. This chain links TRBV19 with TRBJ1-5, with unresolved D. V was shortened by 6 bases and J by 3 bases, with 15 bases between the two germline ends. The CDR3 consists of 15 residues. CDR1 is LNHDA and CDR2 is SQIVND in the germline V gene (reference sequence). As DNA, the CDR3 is TGTGCCAGTAGATCGAATCGGGATGACAATCAGCCCCAGCATTTT. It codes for CASRSNRDDNQPQHF.

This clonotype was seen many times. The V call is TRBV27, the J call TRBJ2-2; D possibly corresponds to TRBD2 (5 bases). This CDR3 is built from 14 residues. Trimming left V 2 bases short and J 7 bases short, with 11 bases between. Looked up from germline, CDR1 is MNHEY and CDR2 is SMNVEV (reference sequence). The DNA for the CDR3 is TGTGCCAGCAGTTTACTAGCTGGGGTCGGGGAGCTGTTTTTT. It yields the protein CASSLLAGVGELFF.

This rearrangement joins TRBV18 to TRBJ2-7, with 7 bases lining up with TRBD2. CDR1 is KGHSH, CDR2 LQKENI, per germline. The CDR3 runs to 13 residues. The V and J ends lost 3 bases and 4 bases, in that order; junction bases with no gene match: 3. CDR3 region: CASSPGTTYEQYF. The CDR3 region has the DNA TGTGCCAGCTCACCCGGGACTACATACGAGCAGTACTTC.

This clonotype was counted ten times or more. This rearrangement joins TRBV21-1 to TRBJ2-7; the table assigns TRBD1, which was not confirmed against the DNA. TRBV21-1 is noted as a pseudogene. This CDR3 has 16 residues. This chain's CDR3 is CASSAQTGISSYEQYF. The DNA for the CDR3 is TGTGCCAGCAGCGCCCAGACAGGGATAAGCTCCTACGAGCAGTACTTC.

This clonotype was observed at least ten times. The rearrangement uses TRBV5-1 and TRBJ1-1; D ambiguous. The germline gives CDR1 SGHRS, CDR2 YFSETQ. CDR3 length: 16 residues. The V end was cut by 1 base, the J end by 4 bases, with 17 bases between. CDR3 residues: CASSLTPAVKGTEAFF. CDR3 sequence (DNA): TGCGCCAGCAGCTTGACTCCCGCCGTAAAAGGCACTGAAGCTTTCTTT.

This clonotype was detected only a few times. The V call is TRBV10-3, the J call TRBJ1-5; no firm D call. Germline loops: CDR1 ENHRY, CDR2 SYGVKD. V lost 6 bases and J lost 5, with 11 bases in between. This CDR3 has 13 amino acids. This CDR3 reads CAISSGIDQPQHF. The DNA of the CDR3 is TGTGCCATCAGCTCAGGTATAGATCAGCCCCAGCATTTT.

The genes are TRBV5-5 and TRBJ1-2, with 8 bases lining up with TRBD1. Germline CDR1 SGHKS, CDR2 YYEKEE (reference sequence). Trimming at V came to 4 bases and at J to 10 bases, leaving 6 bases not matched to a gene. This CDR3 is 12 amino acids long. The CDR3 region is CASSMQDRVYTF. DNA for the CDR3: TGTGCCAGCAGCATGCAGGACAGGGTCTACACCTTC.

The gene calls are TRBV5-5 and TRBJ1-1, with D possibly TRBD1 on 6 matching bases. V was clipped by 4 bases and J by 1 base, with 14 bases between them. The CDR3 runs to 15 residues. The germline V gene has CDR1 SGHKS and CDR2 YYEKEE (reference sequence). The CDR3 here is CASSPLGQPNTEAFF. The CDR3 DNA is TGTGCCAGCAGCCCCCTTGGACAGCCGAACACTGAAGCTTTCTTT.

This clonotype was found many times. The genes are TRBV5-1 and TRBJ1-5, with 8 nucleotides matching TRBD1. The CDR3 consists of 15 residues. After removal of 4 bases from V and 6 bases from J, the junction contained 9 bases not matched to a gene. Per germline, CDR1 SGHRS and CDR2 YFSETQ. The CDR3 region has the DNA TGCGCCAGCAGCCCCACTGGACAGGGCAGTCAGCCCCAGCATTTT. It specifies CASSPTGQGSQPQHF.

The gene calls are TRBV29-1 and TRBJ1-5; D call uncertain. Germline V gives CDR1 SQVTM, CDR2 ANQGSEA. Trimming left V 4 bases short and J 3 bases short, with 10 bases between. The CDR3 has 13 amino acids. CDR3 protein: CSVADGYNQPQHF. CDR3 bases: TGCAGCGTTGCCGACGGATACAATCAGCCCCAGCATTTT.

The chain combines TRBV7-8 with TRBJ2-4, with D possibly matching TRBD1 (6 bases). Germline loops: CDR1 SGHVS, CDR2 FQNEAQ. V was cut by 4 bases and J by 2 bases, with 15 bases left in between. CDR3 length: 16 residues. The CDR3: CASSWGNRETKNIQYF. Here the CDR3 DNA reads TGTGCCAGCAGCTGGGGAAACAGGGAAACCAAAAACATTCAGTACTTC.

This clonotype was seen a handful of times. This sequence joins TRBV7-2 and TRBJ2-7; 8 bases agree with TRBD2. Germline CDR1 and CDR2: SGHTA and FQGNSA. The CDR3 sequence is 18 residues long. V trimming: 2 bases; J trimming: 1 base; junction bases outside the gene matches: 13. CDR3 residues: CASSLSPAGGQSSYEQYF. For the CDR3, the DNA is TGTGCCAGCAGCTTATCACCGGCGGGGGGCCAGAGTTCCTACGAGCAGTACTTC.

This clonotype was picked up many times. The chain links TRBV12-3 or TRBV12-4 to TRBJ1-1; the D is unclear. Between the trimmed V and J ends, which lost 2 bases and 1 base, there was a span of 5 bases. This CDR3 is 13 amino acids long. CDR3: CASSLRGNTEAFF. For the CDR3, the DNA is TGTGCCAGCAGTTTACGAGGGAACACTGAAGCTTTCTTT.

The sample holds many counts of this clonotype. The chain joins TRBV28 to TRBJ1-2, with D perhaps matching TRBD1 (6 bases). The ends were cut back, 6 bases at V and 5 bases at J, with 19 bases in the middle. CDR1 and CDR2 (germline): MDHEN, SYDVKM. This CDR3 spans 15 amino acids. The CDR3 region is CASSEQGSLTYGYTF. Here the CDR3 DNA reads TGTGCCAGCAGCGAACAGGGATCTTTAACATATGGCTACACCTTC.

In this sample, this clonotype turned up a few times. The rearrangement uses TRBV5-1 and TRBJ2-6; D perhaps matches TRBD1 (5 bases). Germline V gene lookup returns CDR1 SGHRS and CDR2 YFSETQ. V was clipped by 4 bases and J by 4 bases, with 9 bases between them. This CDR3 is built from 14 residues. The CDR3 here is CASSQTAGANVLTF. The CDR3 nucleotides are TGCGCCAGCAGCCAGACAGCGGGGGCCAACGTCCTGACTTTC.

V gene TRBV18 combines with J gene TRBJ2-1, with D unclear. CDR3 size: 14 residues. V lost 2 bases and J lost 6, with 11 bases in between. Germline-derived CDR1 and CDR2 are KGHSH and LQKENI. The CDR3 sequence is CASSPEVRTNEQFF. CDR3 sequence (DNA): TGTGCCAGCTCACCAGAGGTGCGGACCAATGAGCAGTTCTTC.

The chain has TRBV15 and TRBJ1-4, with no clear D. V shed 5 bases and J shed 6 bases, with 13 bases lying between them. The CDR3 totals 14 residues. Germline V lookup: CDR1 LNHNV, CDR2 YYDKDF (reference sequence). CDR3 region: CATSPIRSDEKLFF. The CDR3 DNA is TGTGCCACCAGCCCTATTCGGTCGGATGAAAAACTGTTTTTT.

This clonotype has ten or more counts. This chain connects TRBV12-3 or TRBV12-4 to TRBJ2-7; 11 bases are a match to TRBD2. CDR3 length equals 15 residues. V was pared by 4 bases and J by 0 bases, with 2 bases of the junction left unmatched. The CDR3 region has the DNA TGTGCCAGCAGTTCGACTAGCGGGAACTCCTACGAGCAGTACTTC. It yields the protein CASSSTSGNSYEQYF.

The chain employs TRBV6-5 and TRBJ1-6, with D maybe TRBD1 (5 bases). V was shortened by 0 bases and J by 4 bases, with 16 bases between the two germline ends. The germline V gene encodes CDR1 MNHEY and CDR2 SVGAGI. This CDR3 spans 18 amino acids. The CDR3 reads CASSYSVQGLNYNSPLHF. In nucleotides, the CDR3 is TGTGCCAGCAGTTACTCGGTCCAGGGTCTTAATTATAATTCACCCCTCCACTTT.

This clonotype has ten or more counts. The CDR3 DNA reads TGTGCCAGCAGTGCACCCATAGAGAGTCTAACTGAGCAGTTCTTC. Amino acid sequence: CASSAPIESLTEQFF. V is TRBV28 and J is TRBJ2-1; the D is unclear. The length of the CDR3 is 15 residues. Trimming removed 5 bases at V and 9 bases at J, with 20 bases between. In germline, CDR1 is MDHEN, CDR2 SYDVKM.

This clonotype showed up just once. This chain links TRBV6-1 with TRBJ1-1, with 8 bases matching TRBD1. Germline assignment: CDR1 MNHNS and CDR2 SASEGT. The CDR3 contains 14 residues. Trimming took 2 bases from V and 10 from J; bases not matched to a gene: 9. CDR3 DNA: TGTGCCAGCAGTGAACGAGGACAGGGAGAAAGAGCTTTCTTT. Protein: CASSERGQGERAFF.

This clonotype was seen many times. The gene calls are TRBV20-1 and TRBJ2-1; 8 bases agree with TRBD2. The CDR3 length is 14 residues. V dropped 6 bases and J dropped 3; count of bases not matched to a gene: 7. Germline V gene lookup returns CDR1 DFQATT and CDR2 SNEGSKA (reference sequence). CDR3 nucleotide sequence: TGCAGTGCGCCAATAGCGGGGATCTACAATGAGCAGTTCTTC. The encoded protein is CSAPIAGIYNEQFF.

CDR3 sequence reads: CASSTGTAQETQYF. In DNA form, the CDR3 reads TGTGCCAGCTCGACCGGGACAGCCCAAGAGACCCAGTACTTC. This rearrangement joins TRBV28 to TRBJ2-5, with 7 bases fitting TRBD1. This CDR3 region has 14 residues. V shed 8 bases and J 1 base; nucleotides not matched to a gene: 7. Per the germline V gene, CDR1 is MDHEN and CDR2 is SYDVKM.

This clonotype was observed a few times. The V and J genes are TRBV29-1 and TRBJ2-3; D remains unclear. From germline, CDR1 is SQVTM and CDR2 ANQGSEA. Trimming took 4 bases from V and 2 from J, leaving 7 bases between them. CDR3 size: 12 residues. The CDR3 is CSVGVSTDTQYF. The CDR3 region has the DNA TGCAGCGTTGGAGTCTCCACAGATACGCAGTATTTT.